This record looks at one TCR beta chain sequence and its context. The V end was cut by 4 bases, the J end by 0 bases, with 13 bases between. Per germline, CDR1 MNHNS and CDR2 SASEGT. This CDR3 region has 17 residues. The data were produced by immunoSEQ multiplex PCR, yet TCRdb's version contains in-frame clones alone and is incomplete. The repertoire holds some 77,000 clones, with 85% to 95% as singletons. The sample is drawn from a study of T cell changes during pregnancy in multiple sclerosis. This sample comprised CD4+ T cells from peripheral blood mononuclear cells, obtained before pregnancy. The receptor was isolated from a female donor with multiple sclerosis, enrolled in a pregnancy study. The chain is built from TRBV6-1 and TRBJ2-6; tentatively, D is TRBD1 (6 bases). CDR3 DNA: TGTGCCAGCAGTGCAGGGGCCGGGTTCTCTGGGGCCAACGTCCTGACTTTC. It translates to CASSAGAGFSGANVLTF.